The source of this T cell receptor beta chain is a study of blood T cells in healthy people across ages. Alongside a J-beta primer mix, a sample-barcoded 5' primer served in a second PCR lasting about 6 to 12 cycles. Each CDR3 protein gets one entry after TCRdb re-called the 5' RACE reads with MiXCR. This sample has about 1.6 million distinct CDR3 sequences, with about 32% found just once. The CDR3 totals 14 residues. Germline loops: CDR1 MNHEY, CDR2 SMNVEV (reference sequence). V lost 4 bases and J 0 bases, leaving 9 bases between the germline ends. The TCR was taken from a woman aged 25-40 years in good health. Sequences were obtained from blood. The chain has TRBV27 and TRBJ1-1, with no clear D. CDR3 DNA: TGTGCCAGCAGTTACACAACTCTGAACACTGAAGCTTTCTTT. Translation: CASSYTTLNTEAFF.